These 8 T cell receptor beta chains were all obtained from the same sample, sequenced in a study of cytomegalovirus exposure and HLA in healthy donors. The PCR ran on 60 Vbeta and 13 Jbeta primers. TCRdb keeps only in-frame clones here, not all; method: immunoSEQ multiplex PCR. The sample shows over 150,000 clones, 77% of them seen only once. The sequencing sample was made of PBMCs. The source is a male donor in good health and CMV-seropositive.

This clone came up a few times. V gene TRBV4-3 combines with J gene TRBJ1-1, with D tentatively TRBD1 (5 bases). V dropped 2 bases and J dropped 1 base, with 11 bases sitting between them. CDR1 and CDR2 (germline): LGHNA, YSLEER. The CDR3 consists of 15 residues. CDR3 coding DNA: TGCGCCAGCAGCCAAACGGGACTGACGAACACTGAAGCTTTCTTT. Its protein product is CASSQTGLTNTEAFF.

This clone was counted a few times. The V gene is TRBV2, the J gene TRBJ2-7; 7 positions agree with TRBD2. The germline gives CDR1 SNHLY, CDR2 FYNNEI. CDR3 length: 13 residues. Trimming at V came to 6 bases and at J to 2 bases, leaving 4 bases not matched to a gene. CDR3 region: CASRAGTTYEQYF. CDR3 nucleotides: TGTGCCAGCAGGGCCGGGACTACCTACGAGCAGTACTTC.

The rearrangement links TRBV9 to TRBJ1-1; no clear D. The CDR3 has 15 amino acids. Germline CDR1 reads SGDLS; CDR2 reads YYNGEE. The V and J ends lost 0 bases and 1 base respectively, with 10 bases between them. CDR3 coding DNA: TGTGCCAGCAGCGTAGCGGGCGGGAAGAACACTGAAGCTTTCTTT. This translates into CASSVAGGKNTEAFF. The whole variable domain, remainder taken from reference TRBV9 and TRBJ1-1, is DSGVTQTPKHLITATGQRVTLRCSPRSGDLSVYWYQQSLDQGLQFLIQYYNGEERAKGNILERFSAQQFPDLHSELNLSSLELGDSALYFCASSVAGGKNTEAFFGQGTRLTVV.

The rearrangement joins TRBV6-1 to TRBJ2-5; 8 bases line up with TRBD1. Germline lookup yields CDR1 MNHNS and CDR2 SASEGT. The CDR3 contains 13 residues. The trim removed 6 bases at V and 3 bases at J, leaving 3 bases unmatched. The CDR3 loop reads CASRQGGKETQYF. The CDR3 DNA reads TGTGCCAGCAGACAGGGGGGAAAAGAGACCCAGTACTTC.

J is TRBJ2-2 and V is TRBV5-1, with D perhaps TRBD1 (6 bases). V was trimmed by 5 bases and J by 1 base, leaving 21 bases between them. CDR1 and CDR2 from the germline V gene are SGHRS and YFSETQ. This CDR3 comprises 18 residues. The CDR3 protein is CASRRGIWATGNTGELFF. In nucleotides, the CDR3 is TGCGCCAGCAGGCGTGGGATTTGGGCGACAGGGAACACCGGGGAGCTGTTTTTT.

J is TRBJ2-7 and V is TRBV4-2; TRBD1 agrees at 7 bases. There are 15 residues in the CDR3. Trimming removed 4 bases from V and 6 bases from J; junction bases left unmatched: 12. Looked up from germline, CDR1 is LGHNA and CDR2 is YNFKEQ. The DNA of the CDR3 is TGTGCCAGCAGCCTTAGGACAGGTGAAGCATCCGAGCAGTACTTC. Encoded protein: CASSLRTGEASEQYF.

This chain uses TRBV7-2 with TRBJ1-2, with unresolved D. CDR1 is SGHTA and CDR2 is FQGNSA in the germline V gene. Trimming took 2 bases from V and 7 from J, leaving 11 bases between them. This CDR3 has 13 amino acids. The CDR3 region has the DNA TGTGCCAGCAGCTTAACACAGATGGGTGGCTACACCTTC. This codes for CASSLTQMGGYTF. The full variable domain, its missing parts supplied by reference TRBV7-2 and TRBJ1-2, is GAGVSQSPSNKVTEKGKDVELRCDPISGHTALYWYRQSLGQGLEFLIYFQGNSAPDKSGLPSDRFSAERTGGSVSTLTIQRTQQEDSAVYLCASSLTQMGGYTFGSGTRLTVV.

The J gene is TRBJ1-1, the V gene TRBV7-6; D may be TRBD1 (5 bases). The V end lost 5 bases, the J end lost 1 base, and 17 bases lay between the germline ends. Germline values: CDR1 SGHVS, CDR2 FNYEAQ. This CDR3 contains 16 residues. The DNA for the CDR3 is TGTGCCAGCAGCCCCGGGGGTGGGGGGACGAACACTGAAGCTTTCTTT. Protein: CASSPGGGGTNTEAFF.